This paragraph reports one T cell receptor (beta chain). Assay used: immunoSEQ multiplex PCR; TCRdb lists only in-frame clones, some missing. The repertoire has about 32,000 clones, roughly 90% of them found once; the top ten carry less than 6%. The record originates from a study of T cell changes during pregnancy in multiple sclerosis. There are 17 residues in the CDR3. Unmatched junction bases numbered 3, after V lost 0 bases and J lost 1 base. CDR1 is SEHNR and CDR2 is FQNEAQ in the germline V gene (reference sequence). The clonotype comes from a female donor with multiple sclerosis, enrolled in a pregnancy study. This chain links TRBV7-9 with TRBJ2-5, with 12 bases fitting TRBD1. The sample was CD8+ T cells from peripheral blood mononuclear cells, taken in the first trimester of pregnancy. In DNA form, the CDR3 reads TGTGCCAGCAGCTTAGCGGGGGACAGGGGGCGCCAAGAGACCCAGTACTTC. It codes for CASSLAGDRGRQETQYF.